This TCR beta chain was identified in a study of CD8 T cells in Susac syndrome. Study-wide background: When their blood was taken, patients with Susac syndrome were therapy-naive, taking corticosteroids, or taking intravenous immunoglobulin alone.

Overall study findings and caveats: The CD4+ T cell repertoires, which came from Susac syndrome patients, showed no sign of clonal expansion.

RNA amounts of about 0.45 to 1 ug underwent reverse transcription with random hexamers. TCRdb reprocessed the immunoSEQ multiplex PCR reads with MiXCR, giving one entry per CDR3 protein. The data hold about 94,000 distinct CDR3 sequences, with roughly 94% observed a single time. This clonotype was observed once. Its antigen is still unknown. This CDR3 spans 15 amino acids. Germline values: CDR1 SGHRS, CDR2 YFSETQ. V lost 4 bases and J lost 2; bases outside the gene matches: 7. The origin of this receptor is a human donor with Susac syndrome. The chain links TRBV5-1 to TRBJ2-5; 8 bases line up with TRBD2. Sequencing used CD4+ T cells from PBMCs. CDR3 sequence reads: CASSPGLVGQETQYF. In DNA form, the CDR3 reads TGCGCCAGCAGCCCGGGACTAGTGGGTCAAGAGACCCAGTACTTC.